This T cell receptor (beta chain) came from a study of blood T cell repertoires in COVID-19 (dated by TCRdb to 2019 to 2021). Concerning the study at large: Samples covering the acute and convalescent phases of COVID-19 were provided by collaborators in the United States, Italy and Spain. Deeply sampled blood TCRbeta repertoires from subjects exposed to, actively infected with, or recovered from COVID-19 were included in the dataset. Samples came from the ongoing ImmuneRACE study (first 160 participants) plus 1,254 subjects from 6 global collaborators. The prospective study material was composed of cDNA or gDNA derived from T cells, B-cell-depleted T cells, or PBMCs. The repertoires were released in a freely available public database intended as a resource for research on the immune response to SARS-CoV-2. Where available, HLA class I and class II types were obtained from metadata supplied by the sample provider rather than from assay-based typing. A de-identified subject ID, COVID-19 status, age in years and sex were almost always included in the sample metadata. General findings and caveats noted by the study authors: Clinical and demographic metadata were provided uncurated, with the amount varying by source and participant.

In the case of this clone: The antigen this receptor binds is unknown. Base qualities are not at hand, and no much larger clone is one base apart.

Each collaborating institution followed its own protocols to collect whole blood in K2EDTA tubes. Collaborator samples were shipped for TCRbeta analysis as frozen whole blood, isolated PBMCs, or DNA extracted from either sample type. TCRbeta CDR3 regions were amplified from genomic DNA by means of the immunoSEQ Assay, a bias-controlled multiplex PCR. In the source study's methods: Within the assay, amplification of reference gene primers was used to estimate how many nucleated cells each sample contained. To quantify the absolute abundance of each unique TCRbeta CDR3 rearrangement, sequence reads were collapsed and filtered. For each sample, productive Simpson clonality was calculated by taking the square root of Simpson's diversity index across productive rearrangements. The source is immuneACCESS, and TCRdb retained only in-frame sequences with V and J called. Part of the clones is not carried over; for the studies checked, unresolved V genes explain less than half of this, and the remainder is unexplained. V, J and clone size are those of that table, while D and trimming were read from the DNA. A total of roughly 120,000 clones appear in this sample, approximately 80% of them only once. The ten largest clonotypes hold roughly 0.89% of the sample.

After removal of 2 bases from V and 3 bases from J, the junction retains 3 bases not matched to a gene. Sequences ENHRY (CDR1) and SYGVKD (CDR2) are obtained from the germline V gene. The CDR3, from cysteine to phenylalanine, totals 14 residues. Only CDR3 DNA remains: 42 bases, in frame from the first base. Sequencing was carried out using peripheral blood. The sequence was obtained from a woman in her seventies with acute or convalescent COVID-19. The chain was built from TRBV10-3 and TRBJ1-1; TRBD1 agrees with 7 junctional bases. The nucleotide sequence is given as TGTGCCATCAGTGAGCAGGGGACAGACACTGAAGCTTTCTTT. This gives the protein CAISEQGTDTEAFF.